This T cell receptor (beta chain) comes out of a study of cytomegalovirus exposure and HLA in healthy donors. CDR1 and CDR2 (germline): SGHNT, YYREEE (reference sequence). V was trimmed by 4 bases and J by 5 bases, leaving 9 bases between them. The CDR3 is made up of 12 amino acids. TCRdb's copy holds only in-frame clones and misses some; the assay was immunoSEQ multiplex PCR. The sample lists a few hundred thousand clones; 88% were seen once. The chain uses TRBV5-4 and TRBJ1-1, with D perhaps matching TRBD1 (6 bases). The source material was PBMCs. This TCR was recovered from a man in his thirties or forties in good health and CMV-seronegative. CDR3 region: CASSQTGTEAFF. Here the CDR3 DNA reads TGTGCCAGCAGCCAGACAGGAACTGAAGCTTTCTTT.